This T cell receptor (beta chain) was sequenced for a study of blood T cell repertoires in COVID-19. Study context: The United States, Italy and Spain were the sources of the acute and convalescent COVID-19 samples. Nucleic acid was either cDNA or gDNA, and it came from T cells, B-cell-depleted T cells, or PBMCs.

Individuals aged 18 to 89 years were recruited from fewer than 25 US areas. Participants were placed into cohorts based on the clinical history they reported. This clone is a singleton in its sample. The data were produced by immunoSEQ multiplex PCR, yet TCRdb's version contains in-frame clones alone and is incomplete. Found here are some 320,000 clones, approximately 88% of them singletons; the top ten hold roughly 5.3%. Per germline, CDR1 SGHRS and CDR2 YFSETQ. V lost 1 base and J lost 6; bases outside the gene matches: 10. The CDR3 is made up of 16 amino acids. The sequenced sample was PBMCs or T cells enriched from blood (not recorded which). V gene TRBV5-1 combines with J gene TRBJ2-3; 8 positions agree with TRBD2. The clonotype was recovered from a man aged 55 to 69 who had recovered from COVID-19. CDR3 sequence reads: CASSLSLAGSADTQYF. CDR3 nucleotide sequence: TGCGCCAGCAGCTTGTCTTTAGCGGGATCGGCCGATACGCAGTATTTT.